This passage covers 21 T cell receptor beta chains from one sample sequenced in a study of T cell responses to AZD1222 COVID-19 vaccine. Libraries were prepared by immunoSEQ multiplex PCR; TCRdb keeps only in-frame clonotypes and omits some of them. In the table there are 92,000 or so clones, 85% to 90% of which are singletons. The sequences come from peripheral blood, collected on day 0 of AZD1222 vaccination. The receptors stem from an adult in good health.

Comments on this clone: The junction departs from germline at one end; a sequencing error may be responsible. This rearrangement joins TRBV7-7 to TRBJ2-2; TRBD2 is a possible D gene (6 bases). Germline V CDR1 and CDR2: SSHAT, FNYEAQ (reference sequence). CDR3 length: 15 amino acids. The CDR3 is CASSPRGTNTGELFF. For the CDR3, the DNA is TGTGCTAGCAGCCCACGGGGGACGAACACCGGGGAGCTGTTTTTT.

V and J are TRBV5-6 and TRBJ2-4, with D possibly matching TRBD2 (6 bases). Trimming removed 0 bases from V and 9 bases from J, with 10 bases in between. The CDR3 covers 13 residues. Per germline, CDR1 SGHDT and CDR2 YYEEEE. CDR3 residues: CASSLGRESIQYF. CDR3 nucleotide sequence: TGTGCCAGCAGCTTGGGGAGGGAGAGCATTCAGTACTTC.

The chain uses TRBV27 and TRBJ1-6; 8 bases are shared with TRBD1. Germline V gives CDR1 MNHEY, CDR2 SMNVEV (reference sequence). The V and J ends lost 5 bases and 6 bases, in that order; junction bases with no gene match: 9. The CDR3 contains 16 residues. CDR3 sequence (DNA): TGTGCCAGCAGTCTGACAGGGGCTTTTGGTAATTCACCCCTCCACTTT. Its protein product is CASSLTGAFGNSPLHF.

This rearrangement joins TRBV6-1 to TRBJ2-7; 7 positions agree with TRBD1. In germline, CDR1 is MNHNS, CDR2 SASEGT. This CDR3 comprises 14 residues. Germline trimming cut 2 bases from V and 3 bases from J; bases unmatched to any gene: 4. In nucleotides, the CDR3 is TGTGCCAGCAGTGAAAGGGCAGGGGGCTACGAGCAGTACTTC. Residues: CASSERAGGYEQYF.

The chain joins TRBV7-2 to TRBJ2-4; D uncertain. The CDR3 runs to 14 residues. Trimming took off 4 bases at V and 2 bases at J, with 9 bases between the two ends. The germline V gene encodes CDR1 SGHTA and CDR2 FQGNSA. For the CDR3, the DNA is TGTGCCAGCAGCTCCTGGAGTACCAAAAACATTCAGTACTTC. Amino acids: CASSSWSTKNIQYF.

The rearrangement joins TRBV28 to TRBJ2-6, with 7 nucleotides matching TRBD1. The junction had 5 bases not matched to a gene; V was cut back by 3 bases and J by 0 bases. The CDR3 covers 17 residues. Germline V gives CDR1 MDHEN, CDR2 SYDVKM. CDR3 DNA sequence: TGTGCCAGCAGTTTGAGACAGGGAAGCTCTGGGGCCAACGTCCTGACTTTC. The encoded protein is CASSLRQGSSGANVLTF. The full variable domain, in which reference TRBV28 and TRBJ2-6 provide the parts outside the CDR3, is DVKVTQSSRYLVKRTGEKVFLECVQDMDHENMFWYRQDPGLGLRLIYFSYDVKMKEKGDIPEGYSVSREKKERFSLILESASTNQTSMYLCASSLRQGSSGANVLTFGAGSRLTVL.

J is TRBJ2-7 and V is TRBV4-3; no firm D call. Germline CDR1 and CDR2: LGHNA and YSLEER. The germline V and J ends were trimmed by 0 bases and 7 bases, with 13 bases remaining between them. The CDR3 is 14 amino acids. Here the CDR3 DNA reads TGCGCCAGCAGCCAAGATCCGAGGTCATTGGAGCAGTACTTC. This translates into CASSQDPRSLEQYF.

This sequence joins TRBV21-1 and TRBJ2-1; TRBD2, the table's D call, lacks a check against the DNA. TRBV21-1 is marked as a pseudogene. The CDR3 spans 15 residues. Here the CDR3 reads CASPPRLAGGNEQFF. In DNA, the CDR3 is TGTGCCAGCCCCCCCAGACTAGCGGGAGGCAATGAGCAGTTCTTC.

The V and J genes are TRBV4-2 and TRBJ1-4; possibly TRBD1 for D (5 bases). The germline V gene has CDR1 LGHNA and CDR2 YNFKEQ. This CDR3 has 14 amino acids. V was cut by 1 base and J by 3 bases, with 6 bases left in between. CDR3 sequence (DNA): TGTGCCAGCAGCCAAGGGGGGGCTAATGAAAAACTGTTTTTT. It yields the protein CASSQGGANEKLFF.

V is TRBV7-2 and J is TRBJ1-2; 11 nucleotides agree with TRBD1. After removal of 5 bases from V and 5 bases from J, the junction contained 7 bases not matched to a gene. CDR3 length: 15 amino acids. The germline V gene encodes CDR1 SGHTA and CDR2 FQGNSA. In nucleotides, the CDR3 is TGTGCCAGCAGCCCCGGACAGGGGGCGGGTTATGGCTACACCTTC. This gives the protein CASSPGQGAGYGYTF.

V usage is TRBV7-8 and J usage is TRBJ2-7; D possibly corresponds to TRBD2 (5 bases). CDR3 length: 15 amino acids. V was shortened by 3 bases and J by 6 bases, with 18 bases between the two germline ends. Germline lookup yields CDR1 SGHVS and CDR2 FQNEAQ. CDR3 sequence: CASSLRSGRRGEQYF. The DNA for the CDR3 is TGTGCCAGCAGCTTGAGATCGGGCCGCCGGGGCGAGCAGTACTTC.

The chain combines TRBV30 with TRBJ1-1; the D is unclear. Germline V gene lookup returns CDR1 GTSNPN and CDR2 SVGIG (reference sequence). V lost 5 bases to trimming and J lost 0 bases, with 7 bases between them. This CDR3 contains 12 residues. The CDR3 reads CAWGRVNTEAFF. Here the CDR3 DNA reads TGTGCCTGGGGACGGGTGAACACTGAAGCTTTCTTT.

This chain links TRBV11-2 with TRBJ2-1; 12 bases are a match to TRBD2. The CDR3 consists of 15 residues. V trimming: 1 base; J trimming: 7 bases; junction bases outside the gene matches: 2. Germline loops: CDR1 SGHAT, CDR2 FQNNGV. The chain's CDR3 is CASSLGTSGANEQFF. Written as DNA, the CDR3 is TGTGCCAGCAGCTTAGGGACTAGCGGGGCGAATGAGCAGTTCTTC.

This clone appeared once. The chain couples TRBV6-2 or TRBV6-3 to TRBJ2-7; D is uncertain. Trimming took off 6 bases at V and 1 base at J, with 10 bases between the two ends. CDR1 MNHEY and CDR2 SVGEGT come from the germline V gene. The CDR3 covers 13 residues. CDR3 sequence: CASSPFRSYEQYF. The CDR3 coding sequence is TGTGCCAGCAGCCCGTTCCGTTCCTACGAGCAGTACTTC.

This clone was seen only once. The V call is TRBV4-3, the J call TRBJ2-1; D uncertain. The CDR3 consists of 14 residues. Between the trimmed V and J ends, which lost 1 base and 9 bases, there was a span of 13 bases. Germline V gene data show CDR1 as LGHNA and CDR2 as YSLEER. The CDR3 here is CASSQGLGGVEQFF. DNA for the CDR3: TGCGCCAGCAGCCAAGGTCTAGGCGGAGTTGAGCAGTTCTTC.

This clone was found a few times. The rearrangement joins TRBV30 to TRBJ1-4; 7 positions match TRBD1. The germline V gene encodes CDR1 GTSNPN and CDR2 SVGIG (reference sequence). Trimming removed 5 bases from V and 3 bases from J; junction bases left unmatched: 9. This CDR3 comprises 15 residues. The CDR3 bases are TGTGCCTGGCGACCCTCCGGGACAGCTAATGAAAAACTGTTTTTT. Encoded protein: CAWRPSGTANEKLFF.

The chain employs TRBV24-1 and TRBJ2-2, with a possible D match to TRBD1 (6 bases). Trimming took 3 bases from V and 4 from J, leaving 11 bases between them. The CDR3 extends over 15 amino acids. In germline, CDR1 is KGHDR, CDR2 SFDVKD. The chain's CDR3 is CATSDRTVPTGELFF. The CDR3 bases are TGTGCCACCAGTGATAGGACAGTGCCCACCGGGGAGCTGTTTTTT.

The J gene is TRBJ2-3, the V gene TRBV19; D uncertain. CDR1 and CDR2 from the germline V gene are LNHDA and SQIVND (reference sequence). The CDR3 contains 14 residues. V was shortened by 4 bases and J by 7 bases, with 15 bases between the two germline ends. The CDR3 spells CASSNGPAQYTQYF. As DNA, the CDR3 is TGTGCCAGTAGTAACGGCCCCGCGCAGTATACGCAGTATTTT.

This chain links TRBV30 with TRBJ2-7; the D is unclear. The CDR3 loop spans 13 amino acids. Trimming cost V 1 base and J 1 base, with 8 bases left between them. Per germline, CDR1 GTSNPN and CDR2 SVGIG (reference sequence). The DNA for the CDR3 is TGTGCCTGGAGTGGGATAAGGTCCTACGAGCAGTACTTC. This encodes CAWSGIRSYEQYF.

This chain's CDR3 is CASSLTGYEQYF. The CDR3 bases are TGTGCCAGCAGTCTCACCGGGTACGAGCAGTACTTC. The rearrangement links TRBV27 to TRBJ2-7, with D hard to call. The germline V gene has CDR1 MNHEY and CDR2 SMNVEV (reference sequence). CDR3 size: 12 residues. Trimming took off 5 bases at V and 4 bases at J, with 9 bases between the two ends.

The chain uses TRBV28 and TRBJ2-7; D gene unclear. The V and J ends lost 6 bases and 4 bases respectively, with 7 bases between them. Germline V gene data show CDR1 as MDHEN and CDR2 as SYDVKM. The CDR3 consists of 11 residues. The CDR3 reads CASRHAYEQYF. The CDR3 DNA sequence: TGTGCCAGCAGACACGCTTACGAGCAGTACTTC.